The 29 T cell receptor beta chains below were found in one sample sequenced in a study of blood T cells in healthy people across ages. Combining a sample-barcoded 5' primer with a J-beta primer mix, a second PCR ran for roughly 7 to 11 cycles. From the 5' RACE reads, TCRdb called clonotypes with MiXCR, one entry per CDR3 protein. Here the sample spans some 1.5 million distinct CDR3 sequences, approximately 28% being singletons. Specimen: blood. The source is a woman aged 25 to 39 in good health.

This clonotype was observed many times. The CDR3 region is CSVRDSEQYF. Here the CDR3 DNA reads TGCAGCGTGCGAGACTCGGAGCAGTACTTC. The chain couples TRBV29-1 to TRBJ2-4; D gene unclear. The V end was cut by 6 bases, the J end by 13 bases, with 13 bases between. The germline V gene has CDR1 SQVTM and CDR2 ANQGSEA. The CDR3 contains 10 residues.

In its sample, this clonotype was seen many times. The V and J genes are TRBV10-3 and TRBJ1-2, with 7 bases fitting TRBD1. Looked up from germline, CDR1 is ENHRY and CDR2 is SYGVKD. The CDR3 spans 13 residues. The ends lost 6 bases at V and 6 bases at J; junction bases unmatched: 7. The CDR3 nucleotides are TGTGCCATCAGGATGACAGGGTTTGATGGCTACACCTTC. Translated: CAIRMTGFDGYTF.

This clonotype came up a few times. This rearrangement joins TRBV5-1 to TRBJ2-3, with 11 bases identical to TRBD2. J was trimmed by 1 base and V by 4 bases; bases with no gene match: 5. This CDR3 has 16 amino acids. Germline lookup yields CDR1 SGHRS and CDR2 YFSETQ. This chain's CDR3 is CASSPAGLAGTDTQYF. CDR3 nucleotides: TGCGCCAGCAGCCCGGCGGGACTAGCGGGCACAGATACGCAGTATTTT.

The gene calls are TRBV7-7 and TRBJ2-5; D is perhaps TRBD1 or TRBD2 (6 bases each). The V end was cut by 2 bases, the J end by 1 base, with 14 bases between. The CDR3 has 16 residues. The germline V gene has CDR1 SSHAT and CDR2 FNYEAQ (reference sequence). The CDR3 protein is CASSLRGTGVQETQYF. The CDR3 bases are TGTGCCAGCAGCTTAAGGGGGACGGGGGTCCAAGAGACCCAGTACTTC.

The chain couples TRBV19 to TRBJ1-1, with 12 bases aligning to TRBD1. CDR3 length: 17 residues. With 4 bases clipped from V and 3 bases from J, the junction kept 9 bases outside the gene matches. Per the germline V gene, CDR1 is LNHDA and CDR2 is SQIVND (reference sequence). The CDR3 is CASSRPGQGAEDTEAFF. CDR3 nucleotides: TGTGCCAGTAGTAGACCGGGACAGGGGGCGGAGGACACTGAAGCTTTCTTT.

This clonotype has ten or more counts. V usage is TRBV29-1 and J usage is TRBJ2-1; maybe TRBD2 (5 bases). The V and J ends lost 5 bases and 8 bases respectively, with 19 bases between them. Germline CDR1 and CDR2: SQVTM and ANQGSEA. This CDR3 region has 14 residues. The CDR3 protein is CSVLSGRFGDEQFF. CDR3 DNA: TGCAGCGTTCTATCGGGGAGATTTGGCGATGAGCAGTTCTTC.

Worth noting for this clonotype: A much larger clone differs from this one at a single base, so this may be a read error. The chain is built from TRBV5-1 and TRBJ2-7, with TRBD2 identical over 8 bases. This CDR3 contains 15 residues. The germline gives CDR1 SGHRS, CDR2 YFSETQ. In DNA form, the CDR3 reads TGCGCCAGCGGCTTCGAGAGCGGGGGACACTACGAGCAGTACTTC. This translates into CASGFESGGHYEQYF. Filled out from reference TRBV5-1 and TRBJ2-7, the complete variable domain reads KAGVTQTPRYLIKTRGQQVTLSCSPISGHRSVSWYQQTPGQGLQFLFEYFSETQRNKGNFPGRFSGRQFSNSRSEMNVSTLELGDSALYLCASGFESGGHYEQYFGPGTRLTVT.

This clonotype turned up a few times. The rearrangement links TRBV20-1 to TRBJ1-4, with D unresolved. The CDR3 contains 15 residues. Germline CDR1 and CDR2: DFQATT and SNEGSKA (reference sequence). V gave up 6 bases and J gave up 5 bases, with 19 bases separating them. DNA for the CDR3: TGCAGTGCCCCACGTTTAGGAGCCATCAATGAAAAACTGTTTTTT. It translates to CSAPRLGAINEKLFF.

This clonotype was picked up a small number of times. V gene TRBV19 combines with J gene TRBJ2-5, with 7 bases that match TRBD1. This CDR3 spans 14 amino acids. Germline V lookup: CDR1 LNHDA, CDR2 SQIVND (reference sequence). J lost 3 bases, V lost 6 bases, and 7 bases had no gene match. This chain's CDR3 is CASSQQGSKETQYF. In DNA, the CDR3 is TGTGCCAGTAGCCAACAGGGGAGCAAAGAGACCCAGTACTTC.

The V and J genes are TRBV4-3 and TRBJ1-2; D is ambiguous. CDR3 length equals 15 residues. Germline V CDR1 and CDR2: LGHNA, YSLEER. Trimming cost V 0 bases and J 5 bases, with 13 bases left between them. As DNA, the CDR3 is TGCGCCAGCAGCCAAGAGGGCCAGGCGTATTATGGCTACACCTTC. Encoded protein: CASSQEGQAYYGYTF.

The rearrangement joins TRBV5-1 to TRBJ2-3; 11 bases match TRBD2. CDR3 size: 15 residues. V lost 4 bases to trimming and J lost 4 bases; unmatched junction nucleotides: 5. Germline V lookup: CDR1 SGHRS, CDR2 YFSETQ. The CDR3 DNA reads TGCGCCAGCAGCGTTAGCGGGGGGGCTTCAGATACGCAGTATTTT. The encoded protein is CASSVSGGASDTQYF.

This clonotype was recorded a few times. The V call is TRBV20-1, the J call TRBJ1-4; D is undetermined. Trimming removed 3 bases at V and 7 bases at J, with 12 bases between. The CDR3 length is 13 residues. Per germline, CDR1 DFQATT and CDR2 SNEGSKA (reference sequence). CDR3 sequence (DNA): TGCAGTGCTAGGGGTCCACTAGGTGAAAAACTGTTTTTT. Translating gives CSARGPLGEKLFF.

The count of this clonotype is one. A much larger clone sits a single nucleotide away, making a read error possible. The CDR3 region is CPSSFEGSYGYTF. As DNA, the CDR3 is TGTCCCAGCAGCTTTGAGGGATCCTATGGCTACACCTTC. The chain joins TRBV7-9 to TRBJ1-2; D gene uncertain. The CDR3 covers 13 residues. From germline, CDR1 is SEHNR and CDR2 FQNEAQ (reference sequence).

The chain employs TRBV7-9 and TRBJ1-2; D perhaps matches TRBD1 (5 bases). Germline V gene data show CDR1 as SEHNR and CDR2 as FQNEAQ (reference sequence). The CDR3 runs 14 residues. Trimming removed 0 bases from V and 10 bases from J, with 15 bases in between. Here the CDR3 reads CASSLAPGLSDYTF. CDR3 DNA sequence: TGTGCCAGCAGCTTAGCTCCAGGGCTAAGCGACTACACCTTC.

This clonotype appeared a few times. CDR3 region: CASSLAGGENNEQFF. The CDR3 nucleotides are TGCGCCAGCAGCTTAGCGGGAGGGGAGAACAATGAGCAGTTCTTC. This sequence joins TRBV5-1 and TRBJ2-1, with TRBD2 identical over 10 bases. CDR1 is SGHRS, CDR2 YFSETQ, per germline. This CDR3 is built from 15 residues. V gave up 2 bases and J gave up 5 bases; unmatched junction bases: 4.

This clonotype was detected only a few times. The rearrangement uses TRBV29-1 and TRBJ2-5; possibly TRBD1 for D (6 bases). This CDR3 has 14 residues. Trimming removed 4 bases from V and 5 bases from J, with 17 bases in between. Germline lookup yields CDR1 SQVTM and CDR2 ANQGSEA. The CDR3 here is CSVVPRTGWETQYF. DNA of the CDR3: TGCAGCGTTGTCCCTCGAACAGGGTGGGAGACCCAGTACTTC.

This clonotype was seen only a few times. The chain couples TRBV20-1 to TRBJ2-2; no clear D gene. V was clipped by 6 bases and J by 3 bases, with 11 bases between them. CDR3 size: 13 residues. Germline-derived CDR1 and CDR2 are DFQATT and SNEGSKA (reference sequence). CDR3 DNA: TGCAGTGCACCAAGGGCGGACACCGGGGAGCTGTTTTTT. Protein sequence: CSAPRADTGELFF.

The sample holds a few counts of this clonotype. The chain couples TRBV15 to TRBJ2-3; D not resolved. V dropped 0 bases and J dropped 0 bases, with 7 bases sitting between them. Germline assignment: CDR1 LNHNV and CDR2 YYDKDF (reference sequence). The CDR3 spans 15 residues. The CDR3 loop is CATSRDQLSTDTQYF. The CDR3 bases are TGTGCCACCAGCAGAGATCAGCTCAGCACAGATACGCAGTATTTT.

The rearrangement joins TRBV12-3 or TRBV12-4 to TRBJ1-1; TRBD1 agrees at 8 bases. V lost 3 bases and J lost 1; bases outside the gene matches: 7. CDR3 length: 16 residues. The CDR3 bases are TGTGCCAGCAGTTTCCGACAGGGGCGATCGAACACTGAAGCTTTCTTT. It specifies CASSFRQGRSNTEAFF.

This clonotype occurred a few times. The rearrangement uses TRBV28 and TRBJ1-6, with TRBD1 identical over 9 bases. Unmatched junction bases numbered 6, after V lost 9 bases and J lost 0 bases. From germline, CDR1 is MDHEN and CDR2 SYDVKM. The CDR3 is made up of 16 amino acids. Here the CDR3 DNA reads TGTGCCAGTCTGGACAGGGGAAACTCCTATAATTCACCCCTCCACTTT. Its protein is CASLDRGNSYNSPLHF.

V gene TRBV14 combines with J gene TRBJ2-5; possibly TRBD1 for D (7 bases). Germline V gene data show CDR1 as SGHDN and CDR2 as FVKESK. The CDR3 is 15 residues long. V was shortened by 1 base and J by 11 bases, with 20 bases between the two germline ends. CDR3 in DNA: TGTGCCAGCAGCCAAGCGCCGGAGGGGGCTAGGGGGCAGTACTTC. It yields the protein CASSQAPEGARGQYF.

Concerning this clonotype: This clone may be a read error of a much larger clone one base away. V gene TRBV10-3 combines with J gene TRBJ1-4; D is unresolved. The CDR3 extends over 15 amino acids. The germline V gene has CDR1 ENHRY and CDR2 SYGVKD. The CDR3 DNA reads as TGTGTCATCAGTGAGTCAGGACGGGAGAATGAAAAACTGTTTTTT. It specifies CVISESGRENEKLFF.

This clonotype has just a few counts. The chain joins TRBV5-1 to TRBJ2-1, with 8 nucleotides matching TRBD1. Germline V gene sequence: CDR1 SGHRS, CDR2 YFSETQ. The CDR3 has 14 residues. V dropped 1 base and J dropped 8; count of bases not matched to a gene: 5. The CDR3 DNA reads TGCGCCAGCAGCTTGATAGGACAGGGAGATGAGCAGTTCTTC. It specifies CASSLIGQGDEQFF. The full variable domain, with the rest looked up from reference TRBV5-1 and TRBJ2-1, is KAGVTQTPRYLIKTRGQQVTLSCSPISGHRSVSWYQQTPGQGLQFLFEYFSETQRNKGNFPGRFSGRQFSNSRSEMNVSTLELGDSALYLCASSLIGQGDEQFFGPGTRLTVL.

This clonotype was seen repeatedly, ten times or more. A single base separates this from a much larger clone, so it may be a read error. The rearrangement uses TRBV2 and TRBJ2-5; D gene uncertain. Trimming removed 1 base at V and 7 bases at J, with 1 base between. The germline CDR1 and CDR2 sequences are SNHLY and FYNNEI. This CDR3 spans 10 amino acids. In DNA form, the CDR3 reads TGTGCCAGCAGTGAAGGGACCCAGTACTTC. Residues: CASSEGTQYF.

This clonotype was detected a few times. This sequence joins TRBV5-1 and TRBJ1-1, with a weak D call TRBD1 (5 bases). CDR1 and CDR2 (germline): SGHRS, YFSETQ. Trimming pared 4 bases from V and 1 base from J, leaving 20 bases between. The CDR3 is made up of 17 amino acids. The CDR3 loop is CASSPVPGRSGNTEAFF. In DNA form, the CDR3 reads TGCGCCAGCAGCCCAGTCCCGGGACGGAGTGGGAACACTGAAGCTTTCTTT.

Here the CDR3 DNA reads TGCAGCGTGAGGATGGGTGGGGATCAGGGCTACACCTTC. Its protein is CSVRMGGDQGYTF. The chain recombines TRBV29-1 with TRBJ1-2; no clear D. Germline assignment: CDR1 SQVTM and CDR2 ANQGSEA. The CDR3 runs to 13 residues. V was trimmed by 6 bases and J by 8 bases, leaving 19 bases between them.

The chain carries TRBV12-3 or TRBV12-4 and TRBJ2-3; the D is unclear. Trimming left V 6 bases short and J 1 base short, with 14 bases between. The CDR3 runs 15 residues. In DNA, the CDR3 is TGTGCCAGCAGCGGGTCGGCGGATCGCACAGATACGCAGTATTTT. It yields the protein CASSGSADRTDTQYF.

This clonotype was detected many times. J is TRBJ2-1 and V is TRBV24-1, with TRBD2 identical over 7 bases. V dropped 5 bases and J dropped 6; count of bases not matched to a gene: 6. The CDR3 has 14 residues. Germline CDR1 reads KGHDR; CDR2 reads SFDVKD. The CDR3 DNA sequence: TGTGCCACCAGTGTCGGGGGGACCCTCAATGAGCAGTTCTTC. As protein: CATSVGGTLNEQFF.

J is TRBJ1-2 and V is TRBV20-1, with 7 bases identical to TRBD1. V shed 5 bases and J 4 bases; nucleotides not matched to a gene: 7. Germline values: CDR1 DFQATT, CDR2 SNEGSKA (reference sequence). The CDR3 totals 13 residues. For the CDR3, the DNA is TGCAGTGCTCAGGGGGGGGCACTCTATGGCTACACCTTC. The encoded protein is CSAQGGALYGYTF.